This T cell receptor (beta chain) was found in a study of shared clonotypes between healthy human individuals. Study-level background: Three plates each covered CD4 naive and memory; CD8 naive two, CD8 memory one.

The authors divided CD4+ cells into CD45RA+ naive and CD45RA-negative memory subsets. V lost 4 bases to trimming and J lost 2 bases, with 7 bases between them. The CDR3 is 13 amino acids. Looked up from germline, CDR1 is ENHRY and CDR2 is SYGVKD. The study, taken as a whole, reports: Larger estimated richness was generally recorded for naive subsets relative to memory subsets. Rarefaction indicated that sorted-subset sequencing remained incomplete although depth was large.

Worth noting for this clone: Its specificity is unknown.

Sequencing was performed with immunoSEQ multiplex PCR; in TCRdb, only in-frame clones are kept and a portion is missing. The data contain 1,400,000 or so clones, 97% to 99% of them seen just once; the ten biggest clones take up 0.36%. The specimen sequenced was naive CD4+ T cells sorted from blood. Subset noted: CD45RA+ positively selected. The gene calls are TRBV10-3 and TRBJ2-3; D ambiguous. The sequence was collected from a man aged 30-40 years in good health. The DNA of the CDR3 is TGTGCCATCAGTGGGTCCCTCACAGATACGCAGTATTTT. Translation gives CAISGSLTDTQYF.